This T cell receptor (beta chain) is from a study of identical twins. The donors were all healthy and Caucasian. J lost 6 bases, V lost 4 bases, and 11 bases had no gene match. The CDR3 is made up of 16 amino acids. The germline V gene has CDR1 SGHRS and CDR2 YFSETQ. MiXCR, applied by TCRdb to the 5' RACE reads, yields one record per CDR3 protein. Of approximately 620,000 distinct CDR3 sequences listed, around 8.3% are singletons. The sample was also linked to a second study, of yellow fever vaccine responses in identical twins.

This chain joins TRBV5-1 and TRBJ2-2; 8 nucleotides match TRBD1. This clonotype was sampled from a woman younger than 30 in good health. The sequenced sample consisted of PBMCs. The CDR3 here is CASSPTGVGSSGELFF. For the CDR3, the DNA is TGCGCCAGCAGCCCGACAGGGGTTGGTTCGTCCGGGGAGCTGTTTTTT.